This TCR beta chain was sequenced in a study of hypomethylating agent response in myelodysplastic syndrome. The CDR3 runs to 19 residues. The V gene's germline CDR1 is MNHEY and CDR2 SMNVEV (reference sequence). V lost 6 bases to trimming and J lost 0 bases; unmatched junction nucleotides: 13. There are a few counts of this clone. Sequencing used immunoSEQ multiplex PCR; TCRdb keeps in-frame clones, though not all of them. Counted here are several thousand clones, 81% occurring once; the ten biggest clones make up around 17%. The TCR originated in a human donor with myelodysplastic syndrome. The chain links TRBV27 to TRBJ1-6; TRBD1 aligns across 8 bases. Specimen: bone marrow, collected before or after starting hypomethylating agent treatment for myelodysplastic syndrome (not recorded which). The chain's CDR3 is CASRTNRDRRFSYNSPLHF. CDR3 DNA sequence: TGTGCCAGCAGGACGAACCGGGACAGGCGATTCTCCTATAATTCACCCCTCCACTTT.